The T cell receptor (beta chain) under discussion was sequenced for a study of radiotherapy plus CTLA-4 blockade in lung cancer. Study results and caveats: In blood, after radiotherapy plus ipilimumab, tumor-derived TCR clones expanded.

TCRdb's table, derived via immunoSEQ multiplex PCR, lists solely in-frame clones and lacks some. The repertoire holds 50,000 to 70,000 clones, with approximately 82% as singletons. To note about this clone: Its cognate antigen is unknown.

This CDR3 comprises 17 residues. From germline, CDR1 is MDHEN and CDR2 SYDVKM. Losses at the gene ends were 5 bases for V and 5 bases for J; bases not matched to a gene: 14. This clonotype originated in a human donor with non-small cell lung cancer whose response to radiotherapy plus ipilimumab could not be evaluated. The specimen was peripheral blood, collected from a patient treated with radiotherapy plus ipilimumab. The V call is TRBV28, the J call TRBJ1-2; 10 positions agree with TRBD1. CDR3 in DNA: TGTGCCAGCAGTGCAGCATCCGCGGGACAGGGGAATTATGGCTACACCTTC. As protein: CASSAASAGQGNYGYTF.